This T cell receptor beta chain was obtained from a study of CD8+ T cells in alopecia areata. Study-wide context: The tofacitinib course ran for 6 to 18 months and was followed by 6 months off drug. Broader study findings: Tofacitinib significantly reduced both scalp clonality and expanded CD8+ clones among the top 100.

Following RNA extraction, reverse transcription yielded cDNA that acted as the sequencing template. The assay was immunoSEQ multiplex PCR, and TCRdb's table has in-frame clones only and misses some. The repertoire holds 35,000 to 45,000 clones, with roughly 92% as singletons. Treatment denoted: oral pan-JAK inhibitor, 5-10 mg twice daily. Those with alopecia areata gave lesional scalp punch biopsies and peripheral blood. Using a FACSAria, the CD4+ and CD8+ T cells were sorted from the PBMCs. Germline CDR1 and CDR2: LNHDA and SQIVND (reference sequence). This CDR3 has 18 residues. The V gene end was trimmed by 8 bases and the J gene end by 6 bases; junction bases not matched to a gene: 19. Concerning this clone: The target antigen is unknown.

Sequenced material: CD8+ T cells sorted from blood, taken at week 24, from a patient treated with tofacitinib. The chain joins TRBV19 to TRBJ1-5; 10 bases are a match to TRBD1. The source is a human donor with alopecia areata. The CDR3 DNA follows: TGTGCCAGTCGAGACGACCGGCGCGGACAGGGGGATATTCAGCCCCAGCATTTT. This sequence encodes CASRDDRRGQGDIQPQHF.